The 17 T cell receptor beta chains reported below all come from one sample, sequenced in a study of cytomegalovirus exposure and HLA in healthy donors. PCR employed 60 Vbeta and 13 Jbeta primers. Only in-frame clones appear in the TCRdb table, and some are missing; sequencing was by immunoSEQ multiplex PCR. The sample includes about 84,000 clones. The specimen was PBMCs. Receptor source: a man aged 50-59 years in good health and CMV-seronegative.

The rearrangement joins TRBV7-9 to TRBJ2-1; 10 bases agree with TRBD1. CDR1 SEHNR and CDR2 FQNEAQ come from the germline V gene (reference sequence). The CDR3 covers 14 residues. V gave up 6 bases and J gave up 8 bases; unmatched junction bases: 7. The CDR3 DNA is TGTGCCAGCAGGCGGACAGGGGGGGGCCATGAGCAGTTCTTC. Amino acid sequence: CASRRTGGGHEQFF.

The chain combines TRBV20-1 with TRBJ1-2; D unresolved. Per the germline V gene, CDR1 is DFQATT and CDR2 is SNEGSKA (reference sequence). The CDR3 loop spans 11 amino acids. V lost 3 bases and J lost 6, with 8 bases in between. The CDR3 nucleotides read TGCAGTGCTAGTCCGGGAAATGGCTACACCTTC. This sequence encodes CSASPGNGYTF.

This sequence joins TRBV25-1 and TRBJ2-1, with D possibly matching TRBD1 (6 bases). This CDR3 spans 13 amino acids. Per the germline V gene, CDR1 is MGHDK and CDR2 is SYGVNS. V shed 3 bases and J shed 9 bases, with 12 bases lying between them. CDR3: CASSEPQGPEQFF. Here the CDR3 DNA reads TGTGCCAGCAGTGAGCCGCAGGGGCCTGAGCAGTTCTTC.

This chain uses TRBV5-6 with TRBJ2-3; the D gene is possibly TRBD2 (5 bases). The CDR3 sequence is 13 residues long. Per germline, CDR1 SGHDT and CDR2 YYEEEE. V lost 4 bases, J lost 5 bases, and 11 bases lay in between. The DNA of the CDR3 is TGTGCCAGCAGCCCGGACTTAAAAGATACGCAGTATTTT. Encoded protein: CASSPDLKDTQYF. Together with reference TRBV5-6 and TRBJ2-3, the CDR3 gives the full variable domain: DAGVTQSPTHLIKTRGQQVTLRCSPKSGHDTVSWYQQALGQGPQFIFQYYEEEERQRGNFPDRFSGHQFPNYSSELNVNALLLGDSALYLCASSPDLKDTQYFGPGTRLTVL.

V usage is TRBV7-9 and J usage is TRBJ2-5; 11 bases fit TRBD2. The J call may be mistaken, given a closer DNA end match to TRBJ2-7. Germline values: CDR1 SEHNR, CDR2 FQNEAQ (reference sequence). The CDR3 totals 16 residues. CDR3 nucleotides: TGTGCCAGCAGCAATCCCCCGACTAGCGGGGACTACGAGCAGTACTTC. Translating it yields CASSNPPTSGDYEQYF.

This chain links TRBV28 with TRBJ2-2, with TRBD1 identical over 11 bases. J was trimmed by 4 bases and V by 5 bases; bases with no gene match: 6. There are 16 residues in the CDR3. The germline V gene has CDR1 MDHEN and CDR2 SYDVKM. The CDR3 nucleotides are TGTGCCAGCAGTCCCCCCGGGACAGGGGGCACCGGGGAGCTGTTTTTT. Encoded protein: CASSPPGTGGTGELFF.

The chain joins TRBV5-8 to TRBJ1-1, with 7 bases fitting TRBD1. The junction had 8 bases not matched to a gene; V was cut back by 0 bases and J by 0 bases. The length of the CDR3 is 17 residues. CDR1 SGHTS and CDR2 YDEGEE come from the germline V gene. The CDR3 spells CASSLVLRGGVNTEAFF. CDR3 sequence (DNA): TGTGCCAGCAGCTTGGTACTCAGAGGGGGCGTGAACACTGAAGCTTTCTTT.

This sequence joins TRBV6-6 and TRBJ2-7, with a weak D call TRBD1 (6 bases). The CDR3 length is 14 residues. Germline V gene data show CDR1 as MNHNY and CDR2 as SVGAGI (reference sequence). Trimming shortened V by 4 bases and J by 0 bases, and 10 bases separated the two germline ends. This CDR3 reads CASSSLQGSYEQYF. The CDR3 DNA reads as TGTGCCAGCAGTTCTTTACAGGGCTCCTACGAGCAGTACTTC.

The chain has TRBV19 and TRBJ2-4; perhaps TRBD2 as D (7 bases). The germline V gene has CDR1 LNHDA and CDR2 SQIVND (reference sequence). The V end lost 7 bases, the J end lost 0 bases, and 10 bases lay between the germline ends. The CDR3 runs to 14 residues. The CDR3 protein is CASKGGGAKNIQYF. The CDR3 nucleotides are TGTGCCAGTAAGGGGGGGGGAGCCAAAAACATTCAGTACTTC.

The DNA for the CDR3 is TGTGCCAGCGGGGCGGGACAGGGCTCTTTAGAGACCCAGTACTTC. As protein: CASGAGQGSLETQYF. The V call is TRBV6-5, the J call TRBJ2-5, with TRBD1 identical over 9 bases. The germline V gene encodes CDR1 MNHEY and CDR2 SVGAGI. V dropped 8 bases and J dropped 4; count of bases not matched to a gene: 11. This CDR3 has 15 amino acids.

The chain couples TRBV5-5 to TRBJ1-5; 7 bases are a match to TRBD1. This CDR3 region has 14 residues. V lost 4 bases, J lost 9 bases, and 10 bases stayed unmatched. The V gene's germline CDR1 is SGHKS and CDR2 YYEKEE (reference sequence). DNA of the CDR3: TGTGCCAGCAGCCCCCGGGACAGCCTAGGGCCCCAGCATTTT. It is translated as CASSPRDSLGPQHF.

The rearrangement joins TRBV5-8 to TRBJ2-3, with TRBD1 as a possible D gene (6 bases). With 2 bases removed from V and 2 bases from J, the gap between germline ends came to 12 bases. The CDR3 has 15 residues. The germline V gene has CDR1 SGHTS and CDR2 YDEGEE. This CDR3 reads CASSFGQQTTDTQYF. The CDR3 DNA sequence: TGTGCCAGCAGCTTTGGACAGCAAACCACAGATACGCAGTATTTT. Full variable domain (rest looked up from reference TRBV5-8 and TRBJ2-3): EAGVTQSPTHLIKTRGQQATLRCSPISGHTSVYWYQQALGLGLQFLLWYDEGEERNRGNFPPRFSGRQFPNYSSELNVNALELEDSALYLCASSFGQQTTDTQYFGPGTRLTVL.

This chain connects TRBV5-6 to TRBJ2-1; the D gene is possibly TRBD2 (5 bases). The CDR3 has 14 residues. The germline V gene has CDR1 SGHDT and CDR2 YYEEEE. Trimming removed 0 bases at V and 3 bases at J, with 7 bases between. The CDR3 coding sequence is TGTGCCAGCAGCTTGGAGCGGAACTACAATGAGCAGTTCTTC. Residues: CASSLERNYNEQFF.

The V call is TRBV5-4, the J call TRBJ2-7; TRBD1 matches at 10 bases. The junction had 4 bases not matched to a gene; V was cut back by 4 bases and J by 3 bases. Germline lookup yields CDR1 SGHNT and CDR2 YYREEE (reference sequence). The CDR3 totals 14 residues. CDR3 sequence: CASSPRTGGYEQYF. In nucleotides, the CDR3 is TGTGCCAGCAGCCCCCGGACAGGGGGCTACGAGCAGTACTTC.

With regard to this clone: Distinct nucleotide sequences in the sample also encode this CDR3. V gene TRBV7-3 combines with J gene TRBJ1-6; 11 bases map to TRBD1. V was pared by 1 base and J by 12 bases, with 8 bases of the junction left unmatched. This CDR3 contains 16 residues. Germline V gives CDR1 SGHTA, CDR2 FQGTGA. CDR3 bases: TGTGCCAGCAGCTTAAACGGGGGGACAGGGGGAGGACCCCTCCACTTT. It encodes CASSLNGGTGGGPLHF.

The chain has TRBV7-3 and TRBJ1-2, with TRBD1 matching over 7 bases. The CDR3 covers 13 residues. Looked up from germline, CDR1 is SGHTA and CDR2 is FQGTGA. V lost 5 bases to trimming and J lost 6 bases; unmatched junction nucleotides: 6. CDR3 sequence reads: CASSPGTVNGYTF. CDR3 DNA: TGTGCCAGCAGCCCCGGGACAGTAAATGGCTACACCTTC.

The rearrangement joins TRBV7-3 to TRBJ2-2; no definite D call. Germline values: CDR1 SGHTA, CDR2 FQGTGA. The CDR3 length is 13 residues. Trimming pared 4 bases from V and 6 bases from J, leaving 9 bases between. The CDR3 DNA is TGTGCCAGCAGCTCCCGACAATCCGGGGAGCTGTTTTTT. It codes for CASSSRQSGELFF.